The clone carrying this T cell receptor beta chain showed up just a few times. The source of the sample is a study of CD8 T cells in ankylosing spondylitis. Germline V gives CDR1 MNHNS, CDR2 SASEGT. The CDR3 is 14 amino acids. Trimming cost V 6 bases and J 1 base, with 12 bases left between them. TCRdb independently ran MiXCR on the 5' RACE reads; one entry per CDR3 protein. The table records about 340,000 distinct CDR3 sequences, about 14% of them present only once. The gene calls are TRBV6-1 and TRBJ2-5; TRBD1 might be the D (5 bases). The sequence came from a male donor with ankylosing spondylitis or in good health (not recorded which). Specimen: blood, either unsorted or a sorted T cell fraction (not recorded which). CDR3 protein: CASSFPDSQETQYF. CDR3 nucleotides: TGTGCCAGCAGCTTCCCCGACAGCCAAGAGACCCAGTACTTC.